Sequencing of this TCR beta chain was carried out in a study of shared clonotypes between healthy human individuals. As for the study in general: CD8 memory received one plate per donor, CD8 naive two, CD4 memory three and CD4 naive three. Study findings and constraints: It was observed that 5% to 6.5% of naive CD4 clonotypes were shared across a few donors. Rarefaction analysis demonstrated incomplete sorted-subset sequencing notwithstanding large depth.

This table comes from immunoSEQ multiplex PCR, and its TCRdb copy is limited to in-frame clones, with some not included. Among 2 million to 2.5 million clones listed, over 85% were seen once. Trimming removed 4 bases from V and 5 bases from J; junction bases left unmatched: 7. The CDR3 extends over 15 amino acids. Looked up from germline, CDR1 is SNHLY and CDR2 is FYNNEI. Note on this clone: No antigen is known for it.

Only CD45RO-negative cells positively selected for CCR7 counted as naive CD8 cells, so terminally differentiated effector memory CD45RA+ cells were excluded. The sequencing sample was made of naive CD8+ T cells sorted from blood. The chain couples TRBV2 to TRBJ2-7, with TRBD2 identical over 11 bases. This clonotype was obtained from a young man in good health. The CDR3 DNA sequence: TGTGCCAGCAGTGTCTGGCTAGCGGGGGGTAACGAGCAGTACTTC. Its translation: CASSVWLAGGNEQYF.